The T cell receptor (beta chain) under discussion was sequenced for a study of identical twins. The length of the CDR3 is 13 residues. The ends lost 5 bases at V and 1 base at J; junction bases unmatched: 3. Per the germline V gene, CDR1 is DFQATT and CDR2 is SNEGSKA (reference sequence). This clonotype was seen a handful of times. MiXCR was run by TCRdb on the 5' RACE reads, yielding one entry per CDR3 protein. The table records some 500,000 distinct CDR3 sequences, about 20% of them present only once. These records were also assigned to another study, of T cells expressing NK-cell markers.

The chain combines TRBV20-1 with TRBJ2-7; 9 nucleotides agree with TRBD2. Material: CD4+ T cells sorted from blood. The clonotype comes from a young woman in good health. CDR3 protein: CSAGLASSYEQYF. CDR3 DNA: TGCAGTGCTGGACTAGCGAGTTCCTACGAGCAGTACTTC.